The 14 T cell receptor beta chains given below trace back to one sample, sequenced in a study of blood T cell repertoires in COVID-19. Some clones are missing from TCRdb's copy, which holds only in-frame ones; the method was immunoSEQ multiplex PCR. The sample has about 40,000 clones, 70% to 90% seen once. Material: peripheral blood. Receptor source: a human donor in a cohort sampled during active or convalescent COVID-19. The donor label of this sample is uncertain.

This clone occurred a few times. The rearrangement joins TRBV27 to TRBJ2-1; 7 bases are shared with TRBD2. Germline V lookup: CDR1 MNHEY, CDR2 SMNVEV (reference sequence). V shed 3 bases and J 4 bases; nucleotides not matched to a gene: 6. The CDR3 is 15 residues long. CDR3: CASSFIPGGYNEQFF. In nucleotides, the CDR3 is TGTGCCAGCAGTTTTATCCCGGGAGGTTACAATGAGCAGTTCTTC.

This clone was detected once. This chain connects TRBV2 to TRBJ2-2; D is perhaps TRBD2 (6 bases). The germline gives CDR1 SNHLY, CDR2 FYNNEI. The V end lost 1 base, the J end lost 7 bases, and 25 bases lay between the germline ends. The length of the CDR3 is 19 residues. The CDR3 spells CASSEVGAGIRRGNGELFF. The CDR3 DNA follows: TGTGCCAGCAGTGAAGTGGGAGCGGGTATCAGAAGGGGAAACGGGGAGCTGTTTTTT.

The chain couples TRBV11-3 to TRBJ1-6, with TRBD1 matching over 9 bases. V was pared by 6 bases and J by 10 bases, with 4 bases of the junction left unmatched. CDR1 and CDR2 (germline): SGHNT, YENEEA. The CDR3 has 13 residues. The CDR3 protein is CASRRTGVSPLHF. CDR3 in DNA: TGTGCCAGCAGAAGGACAGGGGTCTCACCCCTCCACTTT. Complete variable domain (other parts from reference TRBV11-3 and TRBJ1-6): EAGVVQSPRYKIIEKKQPVAFWCNPISGHNTLYWYLQNLGQGPELLIRYENEEAVDDSQLPKDRFSAERLKGVDSTLKIQPAELGDSAVYLCASRRTGVSPLHFGNGTRLTVT.

The rearrangement uses TRBV5-5 and TRBJ1-6; TRBD1 might be the D (6 bases). CDR1 and CDR2 (germline): SGHKS, YYEKEE (reference sequence). Trimming removed 4 bases at V and 7 bases at J, with 15 bases between. This CDR3 region has 15 residues. This CDR3 reads CASSPATRGNSPLHF. The CDR3 DNA reads as TGTGCCAGCAGCCCCGCCACCAGGGGCAATTCACCCCTCCACTTT.

This clone has ten or more counts. This chain links TRBV6-1 with TRBJ1-5; D is possibly TRBD1 (5 bases). V was clipped by 2 bases and J by 6 bases, with 14 bases between them. Germline V gene sequence: CDR1 MNHNS, CDR2 SASEGT. The CDR3 spans 15 residues. DNA of the CDR3: TGTGCCAGCAGTGAACGCGGGGGAGGGCCTCAGCCCCAGCATTTT. Its protein product is CASSERGGGPQPQHF.

The chain uses TRBV20-1 and TRBJ2-7, with TRBD2 matching 9 bases. J lost 6 bases, V lost 3 bases, and 12 bases had no gene match. Germline-derived CDR1 and CDR2 are DFQATT and SNEGSKA (reference sequence). The CDR3 spans 15 residues. CDR3 residues: CSASSAGGPLREQYF. In DNA, the CDR3 is TGCAGTGCTAGTAGCGCGGGAGGGCCTCTCCGCGAGCAGTACTTC.

The chain carries TRBV6-5 and TRBJ2-2, with 7 bases identical to TRBD1. Germline V lookup: CDR1 MNHEY, CDR2 SVGAGI. The CDR3 is 14 residues long. The J segment lost 6 bases and the V segment lost 6 bases, leaving 7 bases of the junction unmatched. CDR3 region: CASRNHGQAGELFF. CDR3 DNA sequence: TGTGCCAGCAGGAACCATGGACAGGCCGGGGAGCTGTTTTTT.

The V and J genes are TRBV7-2 and TRBJ2-4; D is ambiguous. This CDR3 contains 14 residues. Trimming left V 1 base short and J 7 bases short, with 11 bases between. In germline, CDR1 is SGHTA, CDR2 FQGNSA. The CDR3 nucleotides read TGTGCCAGCAGCTTAGGACTTGCCGTGAACATTCAGTACTTC. As protein: CASSLGLAVNIQYF.

This chain links TRBV13 with TRBJ1-4; tentatively, D is TRBD1 (6 bases). CDR3 size: 13 residues. Germline-derived CDR1 and CDR2 are PRHDT and FYEKMQ (reference sequence). V lost 2 bases and J 7 bases, leaving 8 bases between the germline ends. CDR3 amino acids: CASSLRGGEKLFF. Here the CDR3 DNA reads TGTGCCAGCAGCTTAAGGGGGGGTGAAAAACTGTTTTTT.

The rearrangement uses TRBV24-1 and TRBJ2-1; D is possibly TRBD1 (6 bases). Germline V gene data show CDR1 as KGHDR and CDR2 as SFDVKD. Between the trimmed V and J ends, which lost 0 bases and 0 bases, there was a span of 8 bases. The CDR3 is made up of 16 amino acids. CDR3 bases: TGTGCCACCAGTGATTTGGTAGGGGGCTCCTACAATGAGCAGTTCTTC. This sequence encodes CATSDLVGGSYNEQFF.

The genes are TRBV9 and TRBJ1-2; D may be TRBD1 (5 bases). Germline-derived CDR1 and CDR2 are SGDLS and YYNGEE. The germline V and J ends were trimmed by 0 bases and 10 bases, with 10 bases remaining between them. The CDR3 is made up of 12 amino acids. CDR3 residues: CASSVGGRDYTF. Here the CDR3 DNA reads TGTGCCAGCAGCGTAGGGGGGAGGGACTACACCTTC.

This rearrangement joins TRBV28 to TRBJ1-1; 9 nucleotides line up with TRBD1. Trimming cost V 4 bases and J 1 base; bases outside gene matches: 7. CDR1 MDHEN and CDR2 SYDVKM come from the germline V gene. This CDR3 comprises 16 residues. The CDR3 nucleotides are TGTGCCAGCAGTTCCCCCGGGACAGGGTGGAACACTGAAGCTTTCTTT. Its protein is CASSSPGTGWNTEAFF.

This clone was seen ten or more times. The chain couples TRBV30 to TRBJ2-7, with D hard to call. This CDR3 comprises 11 residues. Deletions cut 1 base from V and 2 bases from J, with 3 bases between. Looked up from germline, CDR1 is GTSNPN and CDR2 is SVGIG (reference sequence). CDR3 sequence (DNA): TGTGCCTGGAGTGGCGCCTACGAGCAGTACTTC. This translates into CAWSGAYEQYF.

V gene TRBV5-6 combines with J gene TRBJ1-1; the match to TRBD1 covers 8 bases. J gave up 4 bases and V 5 bases, and 10 bases lay outside the gene matches. Germline V CDR1 and CDR2: SGHDT, YYEEEE. The CDR3 spans 15 residues. The CDR3 nucleotides are TGTGCCAGCAGTTATTCAGGGGGCTTGGGCACTGAAGCTTTCTTT. Encoded protein: CASSYSGGLGTEAFF.